Presented here are 8 T cell receptor beta chains from one specimen sequenced in a study of blood T cell repertoires in COVID-19. Profiled with immunoSEQ multiplex PCR; TCRdb holds only in-frame clones, not every one. There are about 120,000 clones in the sample; 85% occur only once, and approximately 11% lies in the top ten. The sequencing input was peripheral blood. The receptors derive from a man older than 75 with acute or convalescent COVID-19.

This clone was seen only a few times. The CDR3 DNA sequence: TGTGCCAGCAGCCAAGGTCCAGGGAAGGGTTTCAATGAGCAGTTCTTC. Translated: CASSQGPGKGFNEQFF. This sequence joins TRBV3-1 (or the pseudogene TRBV3-2) and TRBJ2-1; a weak D match, TRBD1 (5 bases). Per the germline V gene, CDR1 is LGHDT and CDR2 is YNNKEL (reference sequence). V was clipped by 1 base and J by 6 bases, with 16 bases between them. CDR3 size: 16 residues.

This sequence joins TRBV6-2 or TRBV6-3 and TRBJ2-3, with 8 bases matching TRBD2. The germline gives CDR1 MNHEY, CDR2 SVGEGT. The length of the CDR3 is 16 residues. Trimming took 0 bases from V and 1 from J; bases not matched to a gene: 3. The CDR3 bases are TGTGCCAGCAGTTACTCCCTGCGGGGGGGCACAGATACGCAGTATTTT. Translating gives CASSYSLRGGTDTQYF.

The rearrangement joins TRBV2 to TRBJ1-4, with unresolved D. The CDR3 length is 12 residues. Per germline, CDR1 SNHLY and CDR2 FYNNEI. V was trimmed by 7 bases and J by 8 bases, leaving 11 bases between them. CDR3 region: CASTGGREKLFF. DNA of the CDR3: TGTGCCAGCACGGGAGGTAGAGAAAAACTGTTTTTT.

V gene TRBV7-2 combines with J gene TRBJ2-5, with 7 bases matching TRBD1. V trimming: 5 bases; J trimming: 1 base; junction bases outside the gene matches: 4. CDR1 and CDR2 (germline): SGHTA, FQGNSA. This CDR3 region has 14 residues. This CDR3 reads CASSVQGTQETQYF. The CDR3 DNA reads as TGTGCCAGCAGCGTACAGGGGACCCAAGAGACCCAGTACTTC.

This clone was found a few times. The chain recombines TRBV27 with TRBJ1-1, with D maybe TRBD1 (5 bases). Looked up from germline, CDR1 is MNHEY and CDR2 is SMNVEV (reference sequence). The CDR3 runs 14 residues. V lost 3 bases to trimming and J lost 1 base, with 9 bases between them. The CDR3 coding sequence is TGTGCCAGCAGTTTTTCAGGGTCGAACACTGAAGCTTTCTTT. Its translation: CASSFSGSNTEAFF.

This chain links TRBV9 with TRBJ1-4, with D unresolved. This CDR3 comprises 15 residues. With 0 bases removed from V and 0 bases from J, the gap between germline ends came to 6 bases. Germline V gene data show CDR1 as SGDLS and CDR2 as YYNGEE. In nucleotides, the CDR3 is TGTGCCAGCAGCGTAGATCTTGCAACTAATGAAAAACTGTTTTTT. Its translation: CASSVDLATNEKLFF.

The gene calls are TRBV6-5 and TRBJ2-1; 10 nucleotides match TRBD2. The junction had 10 bases not matched to a gene; V was cut back by 6 bases and J by 8 bases. Germline lookup yields CDR1 MNHEY and CDR2 SVGAGI. This CDR3 region has 15 residues. The CDR3 DNA is TGTGCCAGCAGAGTAGCGGGGGGCGGTGGCGATGAGCAGTTCTTC. This codes for CASRVAGGGGDEQFF.

This clone was counted only a few times. The V gene is TRBV3-1 (or the pseudogene TRBV3-2), the J gene TRBJ2-1; 7 bases line up with TRBD2. CDR1 and CDR2 from the germline V gene are LGHDT and YNNKEL (reference sequence). The CDR3 is made up of 18 amino acids. The trim removed 1 base at V and 2 bases at J, leaving 11 bases unmatched. CDR3 in DNA: TGTGCCAGCAGCCAAGGTGGGCTAGCGGTCAGTACCTACAATGAGCAGTTCTTC. This sequence encodes CASSQGGLAVSTYNEQFF.